This T cell receptor beta chain was recovered during a study of regulatory T cells in long-lasting Graves disease. Looking at the study overall: Freshly diagnosed Graves' patients had used antithyroid drugs for under 3 months.

Construction of TCR beta libraries relied on iRepertoire HTBI primers and on Arm-PCR targeting CDR3 regions. TCRdb processed the multiplex PCR reads anew with MiXCR; each CDR3 protein has one entry. Of about 370,000 distinct CDR3 sequences listed, about 16% are singletons. Germline V gives CDR1 SGHNT, CDR2 YENEEA. After removal of 5 bases from V and 6 bases from J, the junction contained 3 bases not matched to a gene. This CDR3 contains 14 residues. Time point specified: newly diagnosed GD, antithyroid drugs for less than 3 months. From PBMCs, RNA was extracted and then used to make the TCR library. Clinicians diagnosed Graves' disease using American Thyroid Association guidelines. This clonotype was seen repeatedly, ten times or more. Its antigen remains unknown. Study-level results: It was peripheral blood alone, not thyroid tissue, that was studied. The sample size was small, and this may have reduced accuracy.

The sequencing used peripheral blood mononuclear cells (PBMCs), collected at new diagnosis, from a patient treated with antithyroid drugs. This TCR was sampled from a female donor with Graves disease. The chain combines TRBV11-3 with TRBJ2-2, with 10 bases fitting TRBD2. The chain's CDR3 is CASSSGGAAGELFF. The CDR3 region has the DNA TGTGCCAGCAGCAGCGGGGGGGCCGCCGGGGAGCTGTTTTTT. Complete variable domain (other parts from reference TRBV11-3 and TRBJ2-2): EAGVVQSPRYKIIEKKQPVAFWCNPISGHNTLYWYLQNLGQGPELLIRYENEEAVDDSQLPKDRFSAERLKGVDSTLKIQPAELGDSAVYLCASSSGGAAGELFFGEGSRLTVL.